This TCR beta chain was recorded in a study of shared T cell receptors in the human thymus. The data were produced by immunoSEQ multiplex PCR, yet TCRdb's version contains in-frame clones alone and is incomplete. The sample lists hundreds of thousands of clones, roughly 90% occurring once. These data are also associated with another study on human thymus T cells. That paper notes: Thymic and blood repertoires appeared to show biased V and J gene usage.

The sequencing sample was made of thymocytes. This receptor was obtained from a boy in the first two years of life with a congenital heart defect.

CDR3 sequence reads: CASSGTRNTEAFF. CDR3 sequence (DNA): TGTGCCAGCAGTGGTACACGGAACACTGAAGCTTTCTTT. The genes are TRBV25-1 and TRBJ1-1; no definite D call. The CDR3 is 13 amino acids. CDR1 MGHDK and CDR2 SYGVNS come from the germline V gene. Trimming took 4 bases from V and 1 from J, leaving 7 bases between them. The full variable domain, with the rest looked up from reference TRBV25-1 and TRBJ1-1, is EADIYQTPRYLVIGTGKKITLECSQTMGHDKMYWYQQDPGMELHLIHYSYGVNSTEKGDLSSESTVSRIRTEHFPLTLESARPSHTSQYLCASSGTRNTEAFFGQGTRLTVV.